A selection of T cell receptor beta chains follows, all from one sample in a study of T-cell reconstitution after alpha-beta-depleted transplantation in children. TCRdb analysed the PCR reads with MiXCR anew, one entry per CDR3 protein. The data show 250,000 to 400,000 distinct CDR3 sequences, around 20% seen once. The specimen comprised PBMCs, mostly from graft donor cells, sampled 180 days after TCRalphabeta/CD19-depleted stem cell transplant. All receptors come from a male patient younger than 18 who had a stem cell transplant for acute lymphoblastic leukemia, so the T cells may come from the graft donor. The CDR3 runs from the conserved cysteine through the conserved F or W. A D gene is named only where the DNA matches it firmly. Clone size appears in some rows only: once, few, many, or a class for an expanded clone.

size: few; D: NA; V: TRBV12-3/TRBV12-4; J: TRBJ1-1; DNA: TGTGCCAGCAGTTTAGTCGTCAGTAAAGCTTTCTTT; CDR3: CASSLVVSKAFF
size: few; D: NA; V: TRBV27; J: TRBJ2-7; DNA: TGTGCCAGCAGTTTATTGAACTCCTACGAGCAGTACTTC; CDR3: CASSLLNSYEQYF
size: few; D: NA; V: TRBV10-3; J: TRBJ1-3; DNA: TGTGCCATCAGGAGAATAGGGGATGGAAACACCATATATTTT; CDR3: CAIRRIGDGNTIYF
size: few; D: TRBD2; V: TRBV12-3/TRBV12-4; J: TRBJ2-1; DNA: TGTGCCAGCAGTTTACGGGAGCGCGGGGGGCAGTTCTTC; CDR3: CASSLRERGGQFF
size: few; D: TRBD1; V: TRBV5-1; J: TRBJ1-4; DNA: TGCGCCAGCAGCGAACAGGGGATTCAGGCTGAAAAACTGTTTTTT; CDR3: CASSEQGIQAEKLFF
size: few; D: NA; V: TRBV10-3; J: TRBJ2-7; DNA: TGTGCCAGCCTAGCGCCACAGAGGGAATCCTACGAGCAGTACTTC; CDR3: CASLAPQRESYEQYF
size: NA; D: TRBD2; V: TRBV7-3; J: TRBJ2-1; DNA: TGTGCCAGCAGCTTATGGACCGGGACTACGTTCAATGAGCAGTTCTTC; CDR3: CASSLWTGTTFNEQFF
size: few; D: TRBD2; V: TRBV7-3; J: TRBJ2-1; DNA: TGTGCCAGCAGCACCACTAGCGGGATTATGGATGAGCAGTTCTTC; CDR3: CASSTTSGIMDEQFF
size: NA; D: TRBD2; V: TRBV11-1; J: TRBJ2-7; DNA: TGTGCCAGCAGCCTAAGGTCGGCTAGCGGGGTGGTGCTCTACGAGCAGTACTTC; CDR3: CASSLRSASGVVLYEQYF
size: NA; D: NA; V: TRBV29-1; J: TRBJ2-1; DNA: TGCAGCGTTAGGGGCGGGGCTGGCGTATATGAGCAGTTCTTC; CDR3: CSVRGGAGVYEQFF
size: NA; D: NA; V: TRBV20-1; J: TRBJ2-3; DNA: TGCAGTGCTAGATCGTCTAGCGCAGTATTCCCCAAAAGCACAGATACGCAGTATTTT; CDR3: CSARSSSAVFPKSTDTQYF
size: few; D: TRBD2; V: TRBV4-1; J: TRBJ2-5; DNA: TGCGCCAGCAGCCAGGTAGCGGGAGAAGAGACCCAGTACTTC; CDR3: CASSQVAGEETQYF
size: NA; D: TRBD1; V: TRBV7-8; J: TRBJ1-6; DNA: TGTGCCAGCAGCCCAGATGGGACAGGGTATTATAATTCACCCCTCCACTTT; CDR3: CASSPDGTGYYNSPLHF
size: few; D: NA; V: TRBV4-1; J: TRBJ2-1; DNA: TGCGCCAGCAGCCAAGTGAAACAGCCCGATTACAATGAGCAGTTCTTC; CDR3: CASSQVKQPDYNEQFF
size: few; D: NA; V: TRBV7-6; J: TRBJ2-7; DNA: TGTGCCAGCAGCTTAGGGGCGGGATACGAGCAGTACTTC; CDR3: CASSLGAGYEQYF
size: few; D: NA; V: TRBV20-1; J: TRBJ2-1; DNA: TGCAGTGCTTGGGGTGGGGCGGCTTCCTACAATGAGCAGTTCTTC; CDR3: CSAWGGAASYNEQFF
size: NA; D: NA; V: TRBV7-2; J: TRBJ1-2; DNA: TGTGCCAGCAGCTTAAGGGTCTATGGCTACACCTTC; CDR3: CASSLRVYGYTF
size: many; D: TRBD1; V: TRBV5-1; J: TRBJ2-7; DNA: TGTGCCAGCAGTTCGGGACAGGGGTACGAGCAGTACTTC; CDR3: CASSSGQGYEQYF
size: once; D: NA; V: TRBV27; J: TRBJ2-1; DNA: TGTGCCACCAGGCTGGACTTGTATAAGCCTAATGAGCAGTTCTTC; CDR3: CATRLDLYKPNEQFF
size: few; D: TRBD2; V: TRBV27; J: TRBJ2-5; DNA: TGTGCCAGCAGTTGGGGGGGGTGGGAGACCCAGTACTTC; CDR3: CASSWGGWETQYF
size: NA; D: NA; V: TRBV3-1; J: TRBJ2-1; DNA: TGTGCCAGCAGCCAAGGGTATAGCTCCTACAATGAGCAGTTCTTC; CDR3: CASSQGYSSYNEQFF
size: NA; D: TRBD2; V: TRBV6-2/TRBV6-3; J: TRBJ2-1; DNA: TGTGCCAGCAGTTACGGGCTAGCGGGGTACAATGAGCAGTTCTTC; CDR3: CASSYGLAGYNEQFF
size: few; D: NA; V: TRBV12-3/TRBV12-4; J: TRBJ1-1; DNA: TGTGCCAGCCATGAACAGGAGAACACTGAAGCTTTCTTT; CDR3: CASHEQENTEAFF
size: NA; D: NA; V: TRBV7-9; J: TRBJ2-1; DNA: TGTGCCAGCAGCCCTAATTGGTTCTTC; CDR3: CASSPNWFF
size: few; D: TRBD1; V: TRBV6-4; J: TRBJ1-1; DNA: TGTGCCAGCAGTGCCCGGACAGGGGGCAGAACTGAAGCTTTCTTT; CDR3: CASSARTGGRTEAFF
size: many; D: NA; V: TRBV28; J: TRBJ2-7; DNA: TGTGCCAGCAGTTTAGGAGAGCAGTACTTC; CDR3: CASSLGEQYF
size: few; D: TRBD2; V: TRBV7-3; J: TRBJ2-1; DNA: TGTGCCAGCAGCTGGGTCGCGGGAGGGAAAGGAGATGAGCAGTTCTTC; CDR3: CASSWVAGGKGDEQFF
size: NA; D: TRBD2; V: TRBV29-1; J: TRBJ2-7; DNA: TGCAGCGTTGAGGTCATGGGACTACCGCCCTCCCGACCCTACGAGCAGTACTTC; CDR3: CSVEVMGLPPSRPYEQYF
size: NA; D: TRBD1; V: TRBV7-9; J: TRBJ1-2; DNA: TGTGCCAGCAGCTCAGGACAGGGACATCTCTATGGCTACACCTTC; CDR3: CASSSGQGHLYGYTF
size: NA; D: NA; V: TRBV20-1; J: TRBJ1-4; DNA: TGCAGTGCTAGAGATGGGGGTGCAACTAATGAAAAACTGTTTTTT; CDR3: CSARDGGATNEKLFF
size: few; D: NA; V: TRBV21-1; J: TRBJ2-5; DNA: TGTGCCAGCAGTAGAAAAGGCGTATCTCAAGAGACCCAGTACTTC; CDR3: CASSRKGVSQETQYF
size: NA; D: NA; V: TRBV20-1; J: TRBJ1-5; DNA: TGCAGTGCCAGGGGACTCAGACAGTATCTAAGCAATCAGCCCCAGCATTTT; CDR3: CSARGLRQYLSNQPQHF
size: few; D: TRBD1; V: TRBV29-1; J: TRBJ2-5; DNA: TGCAGCGTTGGGACAGGCAGGGGTTTGGAGACCCAGTACTTC; CDR3: CSVGTGRGLETQYF
size: NA; D: NA; V: TRBV6-4; J: TRBJ1-2; DNA: TGTGCCAGCAGTCAACAGGGCTGGGGCTACACCTTC; CDR3: CASSQQGWGYTF
size: NA; D: TRBD1; V: TRBV5-1; J: TRBJ2-7; DNA: TGCGCCAGCAGCTTGGGGCCTACAGGGGCCTACGAGCAGTACTTC; CDR3: CASSLGPTGAYEQYF
size: many; D: NA; V: TRBV27; J: TRBJ2-7; DNA: TGTGCCAGCAGTTTATCGGGCACTAACTACGAGCAGTACTTC; CDR3: CASSLSGTNYEQYF
size: few; D: TRBD1; V: TRBV10-3; J: TRBJ1-2; DNA: TGTGCCATCAGTGGACAGGGGGCAAGTGGCTACACCTTC; CDR3: CAISGQGASGYTF
size: few; D: NA; V: TRBV5-6; J: TRBJ1-4; DNA: TGTGCCAGCAGCTTGATGAAGAGCAATGAAAAACTGTTTTTT; CDR3: CASSLMKSNEKLFF
size: NA; D: TRBD2; V: TRBV4-2; J: TRBJ2-7; DNA: TGTGCCAGCAGCTCTCTAGCGGGAGATAGCAGGGAGCAGTACTTC; CDR3: CASSSLAGDSREQYF
size: NA; D: TRBD2; V: TRBV9; J: TRBJ2-5; DNA: TGTGCCAGCAGCGTAACGCCCCAGACTAGCGGGAGGGAAGAGACCCAGTACTTC; CDR3: CASSVTPQTSGREETQYF
size: NA; D: NA; V: TRBV4-1; J: TRBJ2-5; DNA: TGCGCCAGCAGCCTATTCTTTACGGAGACCCAGTACTTC; CDR3: CASSLFFTETQYF
size: NA; D: TRBD2; V: TRBV12-5; J: TRBJ2-1; DNA: TGTGCTAGTGGTTTGGATCTTAGCGGGAGAGGGTACAATGAGCAGTTCTTC; CDR3: CASGLDLSGRGYNEQFF
size: medium-sized; D: NA; V: TRBV4-1; J: TRBJ2-3; DNA: TGCGCCAGCAGCCAAGATGGGGGCACAGATACGCAGTATTTT; CDR3: CASSQDGGTDTQYF
size: few; D: NA; V: TRBV6-1; J: TRBJ1-3; DNA: TGTGCCAGCAGCCTCCTAACTTCGCACACCATATATTTT; CDR3: CASSLLTSHTIYF
size: many; D: NA; V: TRBV7-9; J: TRBJ2-7; DNA: TGTGCCAGCAGCTTAGCGGCAGGGCGCTACGAGCAGTACTTC; CDR3: CASSLAAGRYEQYF
size: few; D: TRBD2; V: TRBV5-1; J: TRBJ2-3; DNA: TGCGCCAGCAGCTTGACTAGCGGGAGTTTGGATACGCAGTATTTT; CDR3: CASSLTSGSLDTQYF
size: few; D: NA; V: TRBV5-1; J: TRBJ2-3; DNA: TGCGCCAGCAGCAGAGACCCTTGGGGGAAAGATACGCAGTATTTT; CDR3: CASSRDPWGKDTQYF
size: NA; D: NA; V: TRBV20-1; J: TRBJ2-1; DNA: TGCAGTGCTAGGCGGCTAGACGCCGAGCAGTTCTTC; CDR3: CSARRLDAEQFF
size: NA; D: NA; V: TRBV3-1; J: TRBJ2-2; DNA: TGTGCCAGCAGCCAAGAGTTCAGGGGAGGTACCGGGGAGCTGTTTTTT; CDR3: CASSQEFRGGTGELFF
size: few; D: NA; V: TRBV6-1; J: TRBJ2-7; DNA: TGTGCCAGCGTCTCTAGGGACACCTACTACGAGCAGTACTTC; CDR3: CASVSRDTYYEQYF
size: NA; D: NA; V: TRBV29-1; J: TRBJ2-1; DNA: TGCAGCGTTGAGAGGTTTGAGCAGTTCTTC; CDR3: CSVERFEQFF
size: few; D: NA; V: TRBV7-3; J: TRBJ2-7; DNA: TGTGCCAGCAGCTTAACGCCGCCGTCCTACGAGCAGTACTTC; CDR3: CASSLTPPSYEQYF
size: NA; D: TRBD2; V: TRBV20-1; J: TRBJ2-1; DNA: TGCAGTGCGAGGACTAGCGGGAGTGTCAATGAGCAGTTCTTC; CDR3: CSARTSGSVNEQFF
size: few; D: NA; V: TRBV5-1; J: TRBJ1-2; DNA: TGCGCCAGCAGCTTGCGGGACATAAACTATGGCTACACCTTC; CDR3: CASSLRDINYGYTF
size: few; D: NA; V: TRBV12-3/TRBV12-4; J: TRBJ1-5; DNA: TGTGCCAGCAGTTTAGGAGCCTATAGCAATCAGCCCCAGCATTTT; CDR3: CASSLGAYSNQPQHF